These T cell receptor beta chains were read from a single sample in a study of vaccination and CD4 T cells after COVID-19. These receptors have no identified antigens. Each CDR3 protein gets one entry after TCRdb re-called the PCR reads with MiXCR. The sample yields some 25,000 distinct CDR3 sequences, 40% to 50% seen once. Sample: CD4+ T cells from blood, cultured in vitro. Receptors were obtained from a human donor who had recovered from COVID-19. Each CDR3 is given with its conserved first and last residue. Each record gives: D gene, J gene, V gene, clone size, CDR3 protein, CDR3 DNA. The D gene is left open where the match is weak. A row's size may be missing; if present it is once, few, many or a size class.

>.|TRBJ1-1|TRBV18|.
CASSPINRENTEAFF
TGTGCCAGCTCACCAATCAACCGGGAGAACACTGAAGCTTTCTTT
>.|TRBJ2-3|TRBV6-2/TRBV6-3|few
CAGRGVGTDTQYF
TGTGCCGGCAGGGGAGTGGGCACAGATACGCAGTATTTT
>TRBD1|TRBJ1-4|TRBV20-1|.
CSAPMKQGGFEKLFF
TGCAGTGCTCCTATGAAACAGGGGGGGTTCGAAAAACTGTTTTTT
>.|TRBJ2-3|TRBV27|.
CASSGEGTDTQYF
TGTGCCAGCAGCGGGGAGGGCACAGATACGCAGTATTTT
>TRBD1|TRBJ1-1|TRBV10-3|.
CAIRTGGMQNTEAFF
TGTGCCATCAGGACAGGGGGAATGCAAAACACTGAAGCTTTCTTT
>.|TRBJ2-7|TRBV7-2|.
CASSLAGNSYEQYF
TGTGCCAGCAGCTTAGCGGGGAACTCCTACGAGCAGTACTTC
>.|TRBJ2-3|TRBV20-1|.
CSARLDTQYF
TGCAGTGCTAGACTAGATACGCAGTATTTT
>.|TRBJ2-2|TRBV6-1|few
CASSAVMVTGELFF
TGTGCCAGCAGTGCGGTGATGGTAACCGGGGAGCTGTTTTTT
>TRBD2|TRBJ2-2|TRBV28|.
CAITGLAGASNTGELFF
TGTGCCATCACGGGGCTAGCGGGAGCTTCGAACACCGGGGAGCTGTTTTTT
>TRBD2|TRBJ2-1|TRBV5-4|.
CASSPDSASGRSVF
TGTGCCAGCAGCCCGGATTCGGCTAGCGGGAGATCGGTCTTC
>TRBD2|TRBJ2-3|TRBV7-7|.
CASSLGGGGTDTQYF
TGTGCCAGCAGCCTCGGGGGGGGCGGCACAGATACGCAGTATTTT
>TRBD1|TRBJ1-5|TRBV7-2|.
CASSFDTGTGARQPQHF
TGTGCCAGCAGCTTCGACACCGGGACAGGGGCCCGTCAGCCCCAGCATTTT
>TRBD2|TRBJ2-5|TRBV19|.
CASTTRGGETQYF
TGTGCCAGTACCACCCGGGGGGGGGAGACCCAGTACTTC
>.|TRBJ1-1|TRBV28|few
CASSITEAFF
TGTGCCAGCAGCATCACTGAAGCTTTCTTT
>.|TRBJ1-5|TRBV20-1|few
CSALFSNQPQHF
TGCAGTGCTCTTTTCAGCAATCAGCCCCAGCATTTT
>TRBD1|TRBJ2-7|TRBV6-1|.
CASSESGTGNGEQYF
TGTGCCAGCAGTGAATCCGGGACAGGGAACGGCGAGCAGTACTTC